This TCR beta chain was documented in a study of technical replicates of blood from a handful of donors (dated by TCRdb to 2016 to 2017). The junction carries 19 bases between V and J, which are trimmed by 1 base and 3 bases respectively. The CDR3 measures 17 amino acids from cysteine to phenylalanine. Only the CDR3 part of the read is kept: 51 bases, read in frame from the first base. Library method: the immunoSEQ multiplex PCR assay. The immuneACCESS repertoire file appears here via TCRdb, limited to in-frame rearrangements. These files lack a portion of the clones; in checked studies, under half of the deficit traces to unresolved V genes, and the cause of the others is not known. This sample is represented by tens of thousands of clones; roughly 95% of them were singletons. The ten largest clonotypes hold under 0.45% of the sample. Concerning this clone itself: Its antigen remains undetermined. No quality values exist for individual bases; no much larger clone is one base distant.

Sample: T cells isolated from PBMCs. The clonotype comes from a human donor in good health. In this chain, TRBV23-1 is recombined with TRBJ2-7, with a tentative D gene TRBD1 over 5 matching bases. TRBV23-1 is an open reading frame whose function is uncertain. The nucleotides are TGCGCCAGCAGTCAATGCCGCGTCGGGCAGGGCCACTACGAGCAGTACTTC. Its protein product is CASSQCRVGQGHYEQYF.